This TCR beta chain stems from a study of identical twins. TCRdb analysed the 5' RACE reads with MiXCR anew, one entry per CDR3 protein. The data show about 520,000 distinct CDR3 sequences, approximately 22% seen once. This CDR3 has 13 amino acids. CDR1 MNHEY and CDR2 SVGAGI come from the germline V gene. This clonotype was seen ten or more times. The junction departs from the called germline gene at one end, perhaps through a read error. These data were also reused for a study on T cells expressing NK-cell markers. Turning to that study: Source material for TCR beta repertoires consisted of sorted CD3+CD56+NKG2C+, CD3+CD56+NKG2C- and CD3+CD56-NKG2C+ T cells. These clonotypes, the leaders elsewhere, also led the CD3+CD56-NKG2C+ fraction in several donors. Whether expanded NKG2C+ T cell clones were HCMV-specific remained unclear.

This sequence was found in a woman aged 18-30 years in good health. V gene TRBV6-5 combines with J gene TRBJ2-5; 12 bases match TRBD1. Sequenced sample: CD4+ T cells sorted from blood. In DNA form, the CDR3 reads TGTGCCAGCAGTTCTCGGGACAGGGGGCCCTGGGACTTC. It specifies CASSSRDRGPWDF.